Sequencing of this T cell receptor (beta chain) was carried out in a study of control samples from healthy donors and cancer patients. In germline, CDR1 is LGHNA, CDR2 YNFKEQ. V lost 4 bases to trimming and J lost 12 bases, with 13 bases between them. CDR3 length: 12 residues. The table came from immunoSEQ multiplex PCR; TCRdb's copy has only in-frame clones and leaves some out. The repertoire holds 75,000 to 90,000 clones, with about 88% as singletons. This sequence originates from a man between 50 and 59 years old in good health. J is TRBJ2-1 and V is TRBV4-2, with D unresolved. Sequencing was performed on blood. CDR3 sequence: CASSRDDGGQFF. The CDR3 DNA follows: TGTGCCAGCAGCCGCGACGACGGCGGGCAGTTCTTC.